This T cell receptor (beta chain) was recovered during a study of T-cell memory formation after mild COVID-19. V gave up 5 bases and J gave up 7 bases, with 15 bases separating them. The CDR3 sequence is 13 residues long. In germline, CDR1 is MNHEY, CDR2 SVGAGI. TCRdb reanalysed the 5' RACE reads using MiXCR and keeps one entry per CDR3 protein. The sample includes fewer than 350,000 distinct CDR3 sequences, roughly an eighth of them seen just once. Study-wide results and caveats: Contracting clones from day 15 to 85 had balanced CD4/CD8; later expanders favoured CD4+.

The table lists this clonotype with a few counts. As yet, its antigen is unknown. This sequence was found in a young man who had mild COVID-19 (a few samples of this study predate the infection). Cell type and time point are not known. The sequenced sample was PBMCs or a T cell subset sorted from them (not recorded which). The rearrangement links TRBV6-5 to TRBJ2-7; D assignment may be TRBD1 or TRBD2 (7 bases each). CDR3 sequence reads: CASSPQGGWEQYF. CDR3 sequence (DNA): TGTGCCAGCAGTCCTCAGGGGGGGTGGGAGCAGTACTTC.